The subject of this entry is one TCR beta chain. These data belong to a study of OX40 agonist ivuxolimab in advanced cancers. Autoimmune disease history or systemic immunosuppression was exclusionary. Profiled with immunoSEQ multiplex PCR; TCRdb holds only in-frame clones, not every one. The repertoire holds more than 50,000 clones, with approximately 84% as singletons. The germline V gene encodes CDR1 SGHTA and CDR2 FQGNSA. Trimming left V 7 bases short and J 5 bases short, with 24 bases between. This CDR3 contains 16 residues. The sequencing here drew on CD4+ or CD8+ T cells sorted from blood, taken in a trial of the OX40 agonist ivuxolimab. The rearrangement uses TRBV7-2 and TRBJ2-7; D is tentatively TRBD1 or TRBD2 (5 bases each). The receptor was derived from an adult with an advanced solid tumor such as melanoma, head and neck, liver or kidney cancer. DNA of the CDR3: TGTGCCAGCAACCAAGACGAGGGCAGGGTGTGGAACGAGCAGTACTTC. This gives the protein CASNQDEGRVWNEQYF. Based on the CDR3 plus reference TRBV7-2 and TRBJ2-7, the full variable domain is GAGVSQSPSNKVTEKGKDVELRCDPISGHTALYWYRQSLGQGLEFLIYFQGNSAPDKSGLPSDRFSAERTGGSVSTLTIQRTQQEDSAVYLCASNQDEGRVWNEQYFGPGTRLTVT.